What follows are 5 T cell receptor beta chains derived from one specimen sequenced in a study of patients and donors after allogeneic stem cell transplantation. TCRdb used MiXCR to reprocess the RT-PCR reads, holding one entry per CDR3 protein. This sample yields about 400,000 distinct CDR3 sequences, of which under 20% are seen a single time; about 7% belongs to the top ten. The sequenced material came from blood, either unsorted or a sorted T cell fraction (not recorded which). Receptors were obtained from a human donor who was either an allogeneic HSCT recipient or a stem cell or donor lymphocyte infusion donor (not recorded which). It is not recorded whose cells these are; they may come from a transplant donor.

This clonotype was seen a handful of times. The rearrangement links TRBV20-1 to TRBJ1-3; TRBD1 agrees at 12 bases. The CDR3 is 19 amino acids. Germline-derived CDR1 and CDR2 are DFQATT and SNEGSKA (reference sequence). V dropped 3 bases and J dropped 2; count of bases not matched to a gene: 14. The CDR3 DNA reads TGCAGTGCTAGGACCCGGGACAGGGGGCGCGATCTTACTGGAAACACCATATATTTT. Protein: CSARTRDRGRDLTGNTIYF.

The rearrangement links TRBV7-8 to TRBJ2-1; TRBD2 aligns across 8 bases. V shed 5 bases, J shed 2 bases, and the junction held 11 bases outside the gene matches. Germline loops: CDR1 SGHVS, CDR2 FQNEAQ. The CDR3 covers 17 residues. CDR3 DNA: TGTGCCAGCAGCCTCGGGGTAGCGGGGATCACCTACAATGAGCAGTTCTTC. Protein: CASSLGVAGITYNEQFF.

The table lists this clonotype with a few counts. The genes are TRBV12-3 or TRBV12-4 and TRBJ2-7, with D possibly TRBD1 on 6 matching bases. The CDR3 runs 15 residues. Trimming cost V 6 bases and J 0 bases, with 15 bases left between them. The CDR3 bases are TGTGCCAGCAGACCGAGGGACACTAGCTCCTACGAGCAGTACTTC. Its translation: CASRPRDTSSYEQYF.

This clonotype was detected once. The chain recombines TRBV20-1 with TRBJ2-3, with 8 bases aligning to TRBD1. Looked up from germline, CDR1 is DFQATT and CDR2 is SNEGSKA (reference sequence). The ends lost 3 bases at V and 3 bases at J; junction bases unmatched: 8. The CDR3 has 15 residues. The CDR3, as DNA: TGCAGTGCTAGCCCACAGGGGGGTCGGACAGATACGCAGTATTTT. It translates to CSASPQGGRTDTQYF.

This clonotype has at least ten counts. CDR3 DNA: TGCGCCAGCAGCCACTCCAAGTGGGGGTGGCCGAGACCTATTACCTACGAGCAGTACTTC. Residues: CASSHSKWGWPRPITYEQYF. V is TRBV4-3 and J is TRBJ2-7; D assignment may be TRBD1 or TRBD2 (5 bases each). Germline V gives CDR1 LGHNA, CDR2 YSLEER. V lost 3 bases and J 2 bases, leaving 29 bases between the germline ends. The CDR3 is 20 amino acids.